This T cell receptor beta chain was profiled in a study of shared clonotypes between healthy human individuals. Here immunoSEQ multiplex PCR was the method, and the copy in TCRdb shows in-frame clones only, minus some. This sample has 1.6 million or so clones, with around 95% found just once. Details on this clone: What it recognizes is unknown. One junction end disagrees with the germline gene, perhaps due to a read error.

The CDR3 totals 13 residues. The germline CDR1 and CDR2 sequences are SGHRS and YFSETQ. Study donors comprised healthy, HIV-negative adults devoid of recent acute infection or vaccination. Those who donated, Caucasian adults without exception, all lived in Nashville, Tennessee. Findings and caveats of the study: Larger estimated richness was generally seen in naive subsets than in memory subsets. It was the non-shared clonotypes that had lower generation probabilities than clonotypes shared by all four donors.

Sequenced sample: naive CD4+ T cells sorted from blood. Indicated subset: CD45RA+ positively selected. This TCR was sampled from a man aged 25-45 years in good health. This chain links TRBV5-1 with TRBJ1-2; tentatively, D is TRBD1 (6 bases). DNA of the CDR3: TGCGCCAGCACCTTGACAGGCACCGATGGCTACACCTTC. It is translated as CASTLTGTDGYTF.